These T cell receptor beta chains were read from a single sample in a study of blood T cell repertoires in COVID-19. Method: immunoSEQ multiplex PCR; TCRdb's copy keeps in-frame clones and lacks some. The sample holds fewer than 250,000 clones, around 80% seen once. The specimen sequenced was peripheral blood. Every receptor here comes from a woman aged 55 to 70 with COVID-19, enrolled during active disease. Each CDR3 is given with its conserved first and last residue. The D gene is left open where the match is weak. Clone size is not always given. Where it is, it says once, few, many or a class for expanded clones.

TRBJ2-3,-,-,TRBV7-9,CASSPPAGYRGDTQYF,TGTGCCAGCAGCCCTCCCGCGGGGTACCGGGGAGATACGCAGTATTTT
TRBJ2-3,TRBD2,-,TRBV3-1/TRBV3-2,CASSQVGGGSATDTQYF,TGTGCCAGCAGCCAAGTCGGCGGGGGATCCGCCACAGATACGCAGTATTTT
TRBJ2-7,TRBD2,-,TRBV28,CASSLSTSGSEEQYF,TGTGCCAGCAGTTTGAGCACTAGCGGGAGTGAGGAGCAGTACTTC
TRBJ1-2,-,few,TRBV2,CASSEAVGAQGGYGYTF,TGTGCCAGCAGTGAAGCGGTGGGGGCGCAAGGTGGCTATGGCTACACCTTC
TRBJ2-5,TRBD1,once,TRBV9,CASSSGTVLQETQYF,TGTGCCAGCAGCTCGGGGACAGTCCTCCAAGAGACCCAGTACTTC
TRBJ2-3,TRBD2,-,TRBV7-9,CAAPADGGRVDTQYF,TGTGCCGCCCCAGCCGATGGAGGGAGGGTAGATACGCAGTATTTT
TRBJ1-6,-,-,TRBV7-2,CASSPRDSGPSSPLHF,TGTGCCAGCAGCCCTCGGGACTCCGGCCCGAGTTCACCCCTCCACTTT
TRBJ2-3,TRBD2,-,TRBV27,CASRLTSGGGDTQYF,TGTGCCAGCAGACTTACTAGCGGGGGGGGAGATACGCAGTATTTT
TRBJ1-5,-,few,TRBV5-4,CASSLSRIFNQPQHF,TGTGCCAGCAGCTTGTCTCGTATCTTCAATCAGCCCCAGCATTTT
TRBJ2-1,TRBD1,-,TRBV7-8,CASSLASIQGFEQFF,TGTGCCAGCAGCTTAGCGTCGATACAGGGGTTTGAGCAGTTCTTC
TRBJ2-5,TRBD2,-,TRBV30,CAWTPGLAGETQYF,TGTGCCTGGACCCCGGGACTAGCGGGAGAGACCCAGTACTTC
TRBJ1-4,-,-,TRBV10-3,CAISESSGLATNEKLFF,TGTGCCATCAGTGAGTCGTCAGGGTTGGCAACTAATGAAAAACTGTTTTTT
TRBJ2-2,TRBD1,once,TRBV18,CASSSTGRGTGELFF,TGTGCCAGCTCATCGACAGGGCGAGGCACCGGGGAGCTGTTTTTT
TRBJ2-7,TRBD2,-,TRBV29-1,CSVGSGSGSYEQYF,TGCAGCGTTGGATCGGGTAGCGGGAGTTACGAGCAGTACTTC
TRBJ1-1,-,-,TRBV5-4,CASSSDRNLREAFF,TGTGCCAGCAGCTCCGACAGGAACCTTCGTGAAGCTTTCTTT
TRBJ2-7,-,-,TRBV10-3,CAISGSQGPTYEQYF,TGTGCCATCAGTGGCTCACAGGGCCCCACCTACGAGCAGTACTTC
TRBJ2-4,TRBD1,-,TRBV5-1,CASSPGQGLQVGQYF,TGCGCCAGCAGCCCAGGACAGGGCCTGCAAGTTGGTCAGTACTTC
TRBJ1-2,-,-,TRBV5-4,CASSISIQGGEYYGYTF,TGTGCCAGCAGCATTTCCATCCAGGGTGGGGAATATTATGGCTACACCTTC
TRBJ1-2,-,-,TRBV5-1,CASGGDWGRDGYTF,TGCGCCAGCGGGGGCGATTGGGGAAGAGATGGCTACACCTTC
TRBJ1-6,TRBD1,-,TRBV9,CASSVAGGSSPLHF,TGTGCCAGCAGCGTTGCAGGGGGAAGTTCACCCCTCCACTTT
TRBJ1-3,TRBD1,few,TRBV28,CASRPRQGGLSGNTIYF,TGTGCCAGCAGACCTCGACAGGGGGGCCTCTCTGGAAACACCATATATTTT
TRBJ1-6,-,-,TRBV3-1/TRBV3-2,CASSQDRVSPLHF,TGTGCCAGCAGCCAAGACAGGGTTTCACCCCTCCACTTT
TRBJ2-1,-,once,TRBV9,CASSVNSSPTNEQFF,TGTGCCAGCAGCGTGAATAGTAGCCCGACCAATGAGCAGTTCTTC
TRBJ2-1,TRBD2,once,TRBV10-3,CAISEIAGGSDEQFF,TGTGCCATCAGTGAAATAGCGGGAGGGTCGGATGAGCAGTTCTTC
TRBJ2-7,TRBD2,-,TRBV10-1,CASSERRRGEPYEQYF,TGCGCCAGCAGTGAGAGACGGCGGGGGGAACCCTACGAGCAGTACTTC
TRBJ2-4,TRBD1,-,TRBV29-1,CSGHRGWEYF,TGCAGCGGCCACAGGGGTTGGGAGTACTTC
TRBJ2-5,-,-,TRBV9,CASSGNRGGQETQYF,TGTGCCAGCAGCGGAAACAGGGGAGGACAAGAGACCCAGTACTTC
TRBJ2-7,-,-,TRBV2,CASSGQAAYEQYF,TGTGCCAGCAGTGGTCAGGCCGCCTACGAGCAGTACTTC
TRBJ2-5,TRBD2,-,TRBV2,CASKRGTSGGQETQYF,TGTGCCAGCAAGAGGGGGACTAGCGGGGGGCAAGAGACCCAGTACTTC
TRBJ2-1,TRBD1,-,TRBV5-4,CASSSGRDRGNEQFF,TGTGCCAGCAGTTCCGGCCGGGACAGGGGCAATGAGCAGTTCTTC
TRBJ1-3,-,-,TRBV4-3,CASSQVPIGRLSGNTIYF,TGCGCCAGCAGCCAAGTGCCAATAGGGAGACTCTCTGGAAACACCATATATTTT
TRBJ1-5,-,-,TRBV12-1,CASSSRTGKEPQHF,TGTGCCAGCAGCTCCCGGACAGGAAAGGAGCCCCAGCATTTT
TRBJ1-2,TRBD1,-,TRBV6-1,CASSEHRTGGFGYTF,TGTGCCAGCAGTGAACACCGGACAGGGGGGTTTGGCTACACCTTC
TRBJ2-6,TRBD1,once,TRBV5-1,CASSPGQGATGANVLTF,TGCGCCAGCAGCCCAGGACAGGGGGCGACTGGGGCCAACGTCCTGACTTTC
TRBJ2-1,TRBD1,-,TRBV18,CASSPPGQGANEQFF,TGTGCCAGCTCACCTCCGGGACAGGGCGCCAATGAGCAGTTCTTC
TRBJ2-1,-,-,TRBV27,CASSFGPGQGIYNEQFF,TGTGCCAGCAGTTTCGGTCCTGGGCAGGGGATTTACAATGAGCAGTTCTTC
TRBJ2-3,TRBD2,-,TRBV29-1,CSVVSGTSTDTQYF,TGCAGCGTAGTTAGCGGGACCAGCACAGATACGCAGTATTTT
TRBJ1-4,-,-,TRBV9,CASSVGGNTHEKLFF,TGTGCCAGCAGCGTAGGAGGGAATACCCATGAAAAACTGTTTTTT
TRBJ1-2,-,-,TRBV20-1,CSASRESHTF,TGCAGTGCTAGTCGTGAGAGCCACACCTTC
TRBJ2-1,-,-,TRBV7-6,CASSRQVGSYNEQFF,TGTGCCAGCAGCCGACAGGTTGGGTCCTACAATGAGCAGTTCTTC
TRBJ2-5,-,-,TRBV27,CASSPQGPGFWETQYF,TGTGCCAGCAGTCCCCAAGGGCCAGGGTTTTGGGAGACCCAGTACTTC
TRBJ1-2,TRBD1,-,TRBV29-1,CSVSPLDRGYGYTF,TGCAGCGTTAGCCCTTTAGACAGGGGCTATGGCTACACCTTC
TRBJ2-3,TRBD1,-,TRBV5-8,CASSLKGAEKDTQYF,TGTGCCAGCAGCTTGAAGGGGGCAGAAAAAGATACGCAGTATTTT